This record looks at one T cell receptor (beta chain) sequence and its context. This record belongs to a study of low-dose radiotherapy and immunotherapy resistance in tumors. Across the whole study: Fractions of 0.5 Gy went to Cohort 1 every 2 weeks, totaling 6.5 Gy. On an every-two-weeks schedule, patients received intravenous nivolumab 240 mg, along with ipilimumab 1 mg/kg every six weeks. Each two-week cycle included intravenous cyclophosphamide 200 mg/m2, given one day before radiation and immunotherapy.

Time point denoted: after trial treatment. Treatment denoted: LDRT plus nivolumab, ipilimumab, low-dose cyclophosphamide and aspirin (RACIN trial). The therapy administered to donors comprised nivolumab, ipilimumab, aspirin, low-dose cyclophosphamide and low-dose radiotherapy. cDNA synthesis used a TRAV/TRBV-specific primer set for both chains. TCR amplification ran 20 PCR cycles using constant-region and V-primer adapter primers. TCRdb independently ran MiXCR on the reads; one entry per CDR3 protein. The sample includes about 60,000 distinct CDR3 sequences, 23% of them seen just once. The ends were cut back, 4 bases at V and 0 bases at J, with 12 bases in the middle. There are 15 residues in the CDR3. In germline, CDR1 is LNHDA, CDR2 SQIVND (reference sequence).

Sequenced material: PBMCs, taken after low-dose radiotherapy plus immunotherapy. This TCR came from a male donor with prostate cancer. This sequence joins TRBV19 and TRBJ1-2, with D possibly TRBD1 on 5 matching bases. In DNA form, the CDR3 reads TGTGCCAGTAGTACCGCGGACAAAGCTAACTATGGCTACACCTTC. The encoded protein is CASSTADKANYGYTF.